The entry below gives a single T cell receptor (beta chain) sequence along with its context. Its cognate antigen is unknown. The data belong to a study of T cells in localized non-small cell lung cancer. The germline V and J ends were trimmed by 7 bases and 8 bases, with 17 bases remaining between them. CDR1 and CDR2 (germline): MGHDK, SYGVNS. This CDR3 is 13 amino acids long. Whole-study findings and limits: Since sequencing was restricted to only one region of the tumor, intratumor heterogeneity remains a possibility. With higher T cell density in blood came longer overall survival. Of the top 100 tumor clones, median roughly 55 were in adjacent lung, approximately 28 among its top 100. Uninvolved neighboring lung showed the greatest T cell clonality, exceeding tumor.

Sequenced by immunoSEQ multiplex PCR; TCRdb stores in-frame clones only, minus some. The data show roughly 86,000 clones, 84% seen once. This TCR derives from a man between 35 and 75 years old with stage I lung adenocarcinoma. The sample here was peripheral blood, taken before any cancer treatment. The rearrangement joins TRBV25-1 to TRBJ1-2, with a possible D match to TRBD1 (6 bases). CDR3 in DNA: TGTGCCAGCAAATCAGGGGTCGCGGAGGGCTACACCTTC. This encodes CASKSGVAEGYTF.